The sequence of this T cell receptor (beta chain) was determined in a study of blood T cell repertoires in COVID-19. Turning to the study itself: COVID-19 samples, acute and convalescent, were from the United States, Italy and Spain.

Per the study methods: Estimates of nucleated cell counts were drawn from the amplification of reference gene primers. Profiling relied on immunoSEQ multiplex PCR, and the TCRdb table lists in-frame clones only, not all of them. From that table come the V and J calls and clone size; the DNA was used to work out D and trimming. The table records hundreds of thousands of clones, roughly nine tenths of them present only once. V was clipped by 5 bases and J by 7 bases, with 12 bases between them. The CDR3 loop spans 13 amino acids. Germline V gene sequence: CDR1 MNHEY, CDR2 SVGAGI. The chain recombines TRBV6-5 with TRBJ1-3; D may be TRBD1 (5 bases). The specimen sequenced was PBMCs or T cells enriched from blood (not recorded which). This clonotype was obtained from a woman aged 45 to 65 who had recovered from COVID-19. CDR3 amino acids: CASSLDTWNTIYF. The CDR3 DNA reads as TGTGCCAGCAGTCTGGACACGTGGAACACCATATATTTT.